These T cell receptor beta chains were read from a single sample in a study of OX40 agonist ivuxolimab in advanced cancers. The method was immunoSEQ multiplex PCR; TCRdb's version includes in-frame clones alone and lacks a portion of them. Here the sample spans 30,000 to 35,000 clones, more than 70% being singletons. The specimen was CD4+ or CD8+ T cells sorted from blood, collected in a trial of the OX40 agonist ivuxolimab. Receptors were obtained from an adult with an advanced solid tumor such as melanoma, head and neck, liver or kidney cancer. CDR3s include the opening cysteine and the closing phenylalanine or tryptophan. Each record gives: D gene, clone size, V gene, J gene, CDR3 protein, CDR3 DNA. The D gene is left open where the match is weak. Clone size, where shown, is once, few, many, or a class for clones that have expanded.

d_call: TRBD1
clone_size: .
v_call: TRBV2
j_call: TRBJ1-4
cdr3_aa: CASSVRQGGEKLFF
cdr3_nt: TGTGCCAGCAGTGTCCGACAGGGAGGTGAAAAACTGTTTTTT

d_call: .
clone_size: once
v_call: TRBV29-1
j_call: TRBJ2-7
cdr3_aa: CSVRLRAQSSYEQYF
cdr3_nt: TGCAGCGTCCGCTTGCGGGCTCAGAGCTCCTACGAGCAGTACTTC

d_call: TRBD1
clone_size: .
v_call: TRBV4-1
j_call: TRBJ2-3
cdr3_aa: CASSDRQGPSTDTQYF
cdr3_nt: TGCGCCAGCAGCGACCGACAGGGGCCTAGCACAGATACGCAGTATTTT

d_call: .
clone_size: .
v_call: TRBV5-4
j_call: TRBJ1-6
cdr3_aa: CASSLQLYNSPLHF
cdr3_nt: TGTGCCAGCAGCTTACAGCTATATAATTCACCCCTCCACTTT

d_call: TRBD1
clone_size: .
v_call: TRBV19
j_call: TRBJ1-1
cdr3_aa: CASSKGDRRGTEAFF
cdr3_nt: TGTGCCAGTAGTAAAGGGGACAGGAGGGGGACTGAAGCTTTCTTT

d_call: .
clone_size: .
v_call: TRBV5-6
j_call: TRBJ2-1
cdr3_aa: CASSLWGQGIVDEQFF
cdr3_nt: TGTGCCAGCAGCTTGTGGGGGCAAGGAATTGTGGATGAGCAGTTCTTC

d_call: TRBD2
clone_size: .
v_call: TRBV18
j_call: TRBJ2-7
cdr3_aa: CASSPTSGRGSDEQYF
cdr3_nt: TGTGCCAGCTCACCCACTAGCGGGAGAGGGAGCGACGAGCAGTACTTC

d_call: TRBD1
clone_size: .
v_call: TRBV7-2
j_call: TRBJ1-2
cdr3_aa: CASSPPGGGYGYTF
cdr3_nt: TGTGCCAGCAGCCCTCCAGGGGGGGGGTATGGCTACACCTTC

d_call: .
clone_size: .
v_call: TRBV6-5
j_call: TRBJ2-7
cdr3_aa: CASSSPGGAYEQYF
cdr3_nt: TGTGCCAGCAGTTCCCCTGGTGGGGCCTACGAGCAGTACTTC

d_call: .
clone_size: .
v_call: TRBV29-1
j_call: TRBJ2-7
cdr3_aa: CSVATPQRGSSYEQYF
cdr3_nt: TGCAGCGTAGCCACCCCCCAACGGGGGAGCTCCTACGAGCAGTACTTC

d_call: .
clone_size: .
v_call: TRBV29-1
j_call: TRBJ1-2
cdr3_aa: CSVDVQGYGYTF
cdr3_nt: TGCAGCGTTGACGTCCAGGGATATGGCTACACCTTC

d_call: TRBD2
clone_size: .
v_call: TRBV18
j_call: TRBJ2-3
cdr3_aa: CASSPSGTSGRARTDTQYF
cdr3_nt: TGTGCCAGCTCACCCAGCGGGACTAGCGGGAGGGCGAGGACAGATACGCAGTATTTT

d_call: TRBD2
clone_size: .
v_call: TRBV7-2
j_call: TRBJ2-2
cdr3_aa: CASSRTSGRVNTGELFF
cdr3_nt: TGTGCCAGCAGCCGAACTAGCGGGAGGGTGAACACCGGGGAGCTGTTTTTT

d_call: .
clone_size: .
v_call: TRBV6-1
j_call: TRBJ1-1
cdr3_aa: CASTSGPSNTEAFF
cdr3_nt: TGTGCCAGCACCTCGGGACCCTCGAACACTGAAGCTTTCTTT

d_call: .
clone_size: .
v_call: TRBV11-2
j_call: TRBJ2-5
cdr3_aa: CASSRSGQETQYF
cdr3_nt: TGTGCCAGCAGCCGTAGCGGCCAAGAGACCCAGTACTTC

d_call: .
clone_size: .
v_call: TRBV7-9
j_call: TRBJ1-2
cdr3_aa: CASSLRGGPTGYGYTF
cdr3_nt: TGTGCCAGCAGCTTACGCGGGGGCCCGACGGGGTATGGCTACACCTTC

d_call: .
clone_size: .
v_call: TRBV14
j_call: TRBJ2-3
cdr3_aa: CASNPGPGGTDTQYF
cdr3_nt: TGTGCCAGCAACCCCGGGCCGGGAGGCACAGATACGCAGTATTTT

d_call: .
clone_size: .
v_call: TRBV11-2
j_call: TRBJ1-2
cdr3_aa: CASSSLRGFYGYTF
cdr3_nt: TGTGCCAGCAGCTCCCTCCGGGGTTTCTATGGCTACACCTTC

d_call: TRBD2
clone_size: .
v_call: TRBV27
j_call: TRBJ2-7
cdr3_aa: CATLRPGLRSEQYF
cdr3_nt: TGTGCCACGCTACGACCGGGACTACGGTCCGAGCAGTACTTC

d_call: .
clone_size: .
v_call: TRBV19
j_call: TRBJ1-5
cdr3_aa: CASAPSHYPGTSGQPQHF
cdr3_nt: TGTGCCAGTGCCCCGTCGCATTACCCCGGGACTAGCGGTCAGCCCCAGCATTTT

d_call: .
clone_size: .
v_call: TRBV28
j_call: TRBJ1-1
cdr3_aa: CASSFVGVTEAFF
cdr3_nt: TGTGCCAGCAGTTTTGTCGGGGTGACTGAAGCTTTCTTT

d_call: .
clone_size: once
v_call: TRBV29-1
j_call: TRBJ2-7
cdr3_aa: CSVGGADLTYEQYF
cdr3_nt: TGCAGCGTTGGAGGGGCAGACTTAACCTACGAGCAGTACTTC

d_call: TRBD1
clone_size: .
v_call: TRBV5-5
j_call: TRBJ1-4
cdr3_aa: CASSRNPTGDEKLFF
cdr3_nt: TGTGCCAGCAGCCGAAACCCGACAGGGGATGAAAAACTGTTTTTT